This TCR beta chain was documented in a study of blood T cell repertoires in COVID-19. Across the study: The United States, Italy and Spain were the sources of the acute and convalescent COVID-19 samples. The analysed material was cDNA or gDNA that came from T cells, B-cell-depleted T cells, or PBMCs.

Only in-frame clones appear in the TCRdb table, and some are missing; sequencing was by immunoSEQ multiplex PCR. Counted here are just over 650,000 clones, around 89% occurring once; the ten biggest clones make up 0.2% to 0.3%. The germline CDR1 and CDR2 sequences are GTSNPN and SVGIG (reference sequence). The CDR3 contains 13 residues. The germline V and J ends were trimmed by 8 bases and 8 bases, with 21 bases remaining between them. The chain links TRBV30 to TRBJ1-2; possible D gene TRBD1, 6 bases. The TCR comes from a young woman with acute or convalescent COVID-19. Sequencing input: peripheral blood. The CDR3 region is CAQLRRGAEGYTF. The DNA for the CDR3 is TGTGCCCAATTGAGGCGGGGGGCGGAAGGCTACACCTTC.